Each of the 27 T cell receptor beta chains below was sequenced from the same sample in a study of cytotoxic CD8 clonotypes in ibrutinib-treated CLL. Assay: immunoSEQ multiplex PCR; the TCRdb copy retains only in-frame clones and omits some. The table shows about 120,000 clones, with more than 55% occurring only once. Sequences were derived from PBMCs, sampled after 24 months of ibrutinib treatment. These receptors originate from a human donor with chronic lymphocytic leukemia.

The genes are TRBV7-2 and TRBJ2-2, with 9 bases that match TRBD2. The ends lost 5 bases at V and 6 bases at J; junction bases unmatched: 10. Germline lookup yields CDR1 SGHTA and CDR2 FQGNSA. This CDR3 has 16 residues. CDR3 region: CASSLGAGGPPGELFF. The CDR3, as DNA: TGTGCCAGCAGCCTAGGGGCGGGGGGGCCCCCCGGGGAGCTGTTTTTT.

The chain is built from TRBV30 and TRBJ2-5; 7 nucleotides align to TRBD2. V shed 0 bases, J shed 5 bases, and the junction held 9 bases outside the gene matches. The CDR3 loop spans 15 amino acids. Germline lookup yields CDR1 GTSNPN and CDR2 SVGIG (reference sequence). The CDR3 nucleotides are TGTGCCTGGAGTGTAGCCCGGGGGGTAAGGGAGACCCAGTACTTC. Translation gives CAWSVARGVRETQYF.

This clone was seen a handful of times. The J gene is TRBJ1-3, the V gene TRBV5-1; D is uncertain. Trimming removed 4 bases at V and 4 bases at J, with 18 bases between. The CDR3 runs 16 residues. The germline CDR1 and CDR2 sequences are SGHRS and YFSETQ. CDR3 in amino acids: CASSHSEPTSGNTIYF. In DNA, the CDR3 is TGCGCCAGCAGCCACTCAGAACCCACTTCGGGAAACACCATATATTTT.

Here the CDR3 DNA reads TGTGCCAGCAGCGCCGGGACCGGGCCCCAAGAGACCCAGTACTTC. This translates into CASSAGTGPQETQYF. V gene TRBV9 combines with J gene TRBJ2-5; D is tentatively TRBD1 or TRBD2 (5 bases each). With 3 bases removed from V and 1 base from J, the gap between germline ends came to 13 bases. The CDR3 length is 15 residues. Looked up from germline, CDR1 is SGDLS and CDR2 is YYNGEE.

The CDR3 sequence: CASSQSSQQYF. The CDR3 DNA follows: TGTGCCAGCAGCCAGTCCAGTCAGCAGTACTTC. The chain is built from TRBV14 and TRBJ2-7, with D uncertain. Trimming took 3 bases from V and 8 from J, leaving 8 bases between them. The CDR3 totals 11 residues. Germline CDR1 reads SGHDN; CDR2 reads FVKESK.

This clone was seen a few times. The rearrangement uses TRBV9 and TRBJ2-3; TRBD2 matches 8 bases. Germline CDR1 reads SGDLS; CDR2 reads YYNGEE. J lost 3 bases, V lost 2 bases, and 8 bases had no gene match. CDR3 length equals 16 residues. The CDR3 DNA reads as TGTGCCAGCAGCGTGGGTCCGGGGGGGCAGACAGATACGCAGTATTTT. It encodes CASSVGPGGQTDTQYF.

V gene TRBV7-2 combines with J gene TRBJ1-5; D is uncertain. The CDR3 totals 13 residues. In germline, CDR1 is SGHTA, CDR2 FQGNSA. The V and J ends lost 2 bases and 0 bases respectively, with 2 bases between them. The CDR3 sequence: CASSLSSNQPQHF. The CDR3 nucleotides read TGTGCCAGCAGCTTATCTAGCAATCAGCCCCAGCATTTT.

V is TRBV30 and J is TRBJ1-5, with a possible D match to TRBD1 (6 bases). The germline V and J ends were trimmed by 2 bases and 3 bases, with 11 bases remaining between them. The CDR3 is 14 residues long. Germline V gene sequence: CDR1 GTSNPN, CDR2 SVGIG (reference sequence). CDR3 in DNA: TGTGCCTGGAGTAGGCCAGGGGCCAATCAGCCCCAGCATTTT. It yields the protein CAWSRPGANQPQHF.

The chain employs TRBV28 and TRBJ2-2, with D hard to call. Germline CDR1 reads MDHEN; CDR2 reads SYDVKM. V was trimmed by 2 bases and J by 5 bases, leaving 6 bases between them. There are 13 residues in the CDR3. CDR3 DNA sequence: TGTGCCAGCAGTTTAACGGAGACCGGGGAGCTGTTTTTT. As protein: CASSLTETGELFF.

Comment on this clone: One end of the junction fails to match germline, which may point to a read error. CDR3 bases: TGTGCCAGCGGTGACAGGGCTTATGGCTACACCTTC. This sequence encodes CASGDRAYGYTF. V gene TRBV25-1 combines with J gene TRBJ1-2; 7 bases fit TRBD1. This CDR3 is built from 12 residues. Germline values: CDR1 MGHDK, CDR2 SYGVNS.

In DNA form, the CDR3 reads TGTGCCAGCAGCCGGGGACAGTACACCGGGGAGCTGTTTTTT. It codes for CASSRGQYTGELFF. V usage is TRBV5-6 and J usage is TRBJ2-2; 7 bases line up with TRBD1. The CDR3 extends over 14 amino acids. CDR1 and CDR2 (germline): SGHDT, YYEEEE. Trimming at V came to 4 bases and at J to 3 bases, leaving 3 bases not matched to a gene.

A word on this clone: Other DNA variants within this sample encode the same CDR3. The rearrangement joins TRBV30 to TRBJ1-1; the match to TRBD1 covers 7 bases. This CDR3 comprises 13 residues. CDR1 is GTSNPN and CDR2 is SVGIG in the germline V gene (reference sequence). Trimming took 1 base from V and 5 from J; bases not matched to a gene: 4. CDR3 bases: TGTGCCTGGAGTGGACCAGGGGGAACTGAAGCTTTCTTT. This codes for CAWSGPGGTEAFF.

This clone was picked up a small number of times. The chain employs TRBV7-9 and TRBJ2-1; 8 nucleotides agree with TRBD2. Losses at the gene ends were 1 base for V and 7 bases for J; bases not matched to a gene: 9. Per the germline V gene, CDR1 is SEHNR and CDR2 is FQNEAQ (reference sequence). This CDR3 is 16 amino acids long. The CDR3 bases are TGTGCCAGCAGCTTAGTCCTCTTAGCGGGGAGGAATGAGCAGTTCTTC. It yields the protein CASSLVLLAGRNEQFF.

This clone was seen ten or more times. Other DNA sequences in this sample translate to the same CDR3. This chain links TRBV30 with TRBJ1-1; no clear D. This CDR3 region has 11 residues. Germline V lookup: CDR1 GTSNPN, CDR2 SVGIG (reference sequence). Trimming pared 2 bases from V and 8 bases from J, leaving 9 bases between. CDR3 sequence reads: CAWSPTREAFF. Written as DNA, the CDR3 is TGTGCCTGGAGTCCCACAAGAGAAGCTTTCTTT. Full variable domain (missing parts from reference TRBV30 and TRBJ1-1): SQTIHQWPATLVQPVGSPLSLECTVEGTSNPNLYWYRQAAGRGLQLLFYSVGIGQISSEVPQNLSASRPQDRQFILSSKKLLLSDSGFYLCAWSPTREAFFGQGTRLTVV.

This chain uses TRBV6-6 with TRBJ1-6, with D unresolved. V was pared by 0 bases and J by 6 bases, with 6 bases between. The length of the CDR3 is 14 residues. The germline gives CDR1 MNHNY, CDR2 SVGAGI (reference sequence). The CDR3 coding sequence is TGTGCCAGCAGTTACTCAGGGTCTAATTCACCCCTCCACTTT. This gives the protein CASSYSGSNSPLHF.

This clone has a handful of counts. The chain employs TRBV7-6 and TRBJ1-4; D remains ambiguous. V was trimmed by 2 bases and J by 2 bases, leaving 9 bases between them. The germline V gene has CDR1 SGHVS and CDR2 FNYEAQ. The CDR3 totals 15 residues. For the CDR3, the DNA is TGTGCCAGCAGCTTATACCGTGGTACTAATGAAAAACTGTTTTTT. This encodes CASSLYRGTNEKLFF.

V is TRBV6-5 and J is TRBJ2-5, with D possibly called TRBD1 or TRBD2 (5 bases each). The V end was cut by 0 bases, the J end by 7 bases, with 15 bases between. CDR1 is MNHEY, CDR2 SVGAGI, per germline. This CDR3 is 15 amino acids long. CDR3 nucleotide sequence: TGTGCCAGCAGTTACTCGAGTCAGGATGGGGGGACCCAGTACTTC. Amino acid sequence: CASSYSSQDGGTQYF.

This clone was detected a few times. The chain has TRBV29-1 and TRBJ1-1; no clear D gene. Per the germline V gene, CDR1 is SQVTM and CDR2 is ANQGSEA. The length of the CDR3 is 11 residues. With 7 bases removed from V and 5 bases from J, the gap between germline ends came to 11 bases. CDR3 nucleotides: TGCAGCGCCTCCATAGGGACTGAAGCTTTCTTT. It translates to CSASIGTEAFF.

The chain couples TRBV5-1 to TRBJ1-3; D is perhaps TRBD1 (6 bases). The CDR3 is 16 amino acids. Looked up from germline, CDR1 is SGHRS and CDR2 is YFSETQ. V lost 6 bases and J 4 bases, leaving 20 bases between the germline ends. The CDR3 sequence: CASTETGLGKGNTIYF. CDR3 in DNA: TGCGCCAGCACGGAGACAGGACTGGGGAAAGGAAACACCATATATTTT.

The chain couples TRBV4-3 to TRBJ2-3; 10 nucleotides match TRBD2. The CDR3 runs 15 residues. With 4 bases clipped from V and 5 bases from J, the junction kept 6 bases outside the gene matches. The germline V gene has CDR1 LGHNA and CDR2 YSLEER. This chain's CDR3 is CASSREAGGRDTQYF. CDR3 in DNA: TGCGCCAGCAGCCGAGAAGCGGGGGGGAGAGATACGCAGTATTTT.

The CDR3 DNA sequence: TGTGCCAGCAGTTTATGGACGTACGAGCAGTACTTC. Protein product: CASSLWTYEQYF. The chain links TRBV28 to TRBJ2-7; D is unresolved. The CDR3 is made up of 12 amino acids. The germline V and J ends were trimmed by 0 bases and 4 bases, with 4 bases remaining between them. The V gene's germline CDR1 is MDHEN and CDR2 SYDVKM.

The J gene is TRBJ1-2, the V gene TRBV2; D uncertain. The CDR3 runs to 13 residues. Germline loops: CDR1 SNHLY, CDR2 FYNNEI. Trimming removed 0 bases from V and 4 bases from J, with 6 bases in between. CDR3 sequence (DNA): TGTGCCAGCAGTGAAGCGTTCAGCTATGGCTACACCTTC. Protein: CASSEAFSYGYTF.

The chain carries TRBV5-4 and TRBJ2-1, with D tentatively TRBD1 (5 bases). CDR3 size: 11 residues. Germline loops: CDR1 SGHNT, CDR2 YYREEE (reference sequence). V was clipped by 1 base and J by 10 bases, with 6 bases between them. CDR3 nucleotides: TGTGCCAGCAGCTTGAACAGGGAGCAGTTCTTC. Protein sequence: CASSLNREQFF.

This chain uses TRBV27 with TRBJ2-5; possible D gene TRBD2, 7 bases. CDR1 MNHEY and CDR2 SMNVEV come from the germline V gene (reference sequence). The CDR3 has 16 residues. Between the trimmed V and J ends, which lost 5 bases and 1 base, there was a span of 17 bases. The CDR3 reads CASSKGGGPVQETQYF. As DNA, the CDR3 is TGTGCCAGCAGTAAGGGGGGGGGTCCTGTCCAAGAGACCCAGTACTTC.

V gene TRBV7-3 combines with J gene TRBJ2-2, with D hard to call. Trimming left V 3 bases short and J 9 bases short, with 5 bases between. Germline V gives CDR1 SGHTA, CDR2 FQGTGA. This CDR3 is 11 amino acids long. The CDR3 protein is CASSLGRELFF. The DNA for the CDR3 is TGTGCCAGCAGCTTGGGGAGGGAGCTGTTTTTT.

The chain couples TRBV5-4 to TRBJ2-1, with 9 bases identical to TRBD2. V lost 1 base to trimming and J lost 2 bases; unmatched junction nucleotides: 4. Germline V gene sequence: CDR1 SGHNT, CDR2 YYREEE (reference sequence). The CDR3 totals 16 residues. The DNA of the CDR3 is TGTGCCAGCAGCTTGAAGCGGGGGGCAACCTACAATGAGCAGTTCTTC. Protein sequence: CASSLKRGATYNEQFF.

The table lists this clone with a few counts. The chain uses TRBV30 and TRBJ1-6, with D tentatively TRBD1 (5 bases). This CDR3 has 16 residues. Germline CDR1 is GTSNPN and CDR2 is SVGIG (reference sequence). The V end lost 2 bases, the J end lost 7 bases, and 18 bases lay between the germline ends. CDR3 DNA: TGTGCCTGGAGTTACAACCCCGGGGGGAGAAATTCACCCCTCCACTTT. Its protein product is CAWSYNPGGRNSPLHF.